Following are 27 T cell receptor beta chains from one sample sequenced in a study of blood T cell repertoires in COVID-19. Assay: immunoSEQ multiplex PCR; the TCRdb copy retains only in-frame clones and omits some. The sample contains about 70,000 clones, around four fifths of which appear only once. The sequenced sample consisted of peripheral blood. These receptors were obtained from a woman aged 55-70 years with acute or convalescent COVID-19.

This clone was seen a few times. The chain employs TRBV18 and TRBJ2-1, with TRBD2 as a possible D gene (6 bases). V was trimmed by 4 bases and J by 7 bases, leaving 14 bases between them. The CDR3 is 14 amino acids. The germline gives CDR1 KGHSH, CDR2 LQKENI. This chain's CDR3 is CASSRGTPGNEQFF. The CDR3 nucleotides read TGTGCCAGCTCACGCGGGACCCCGGGGAATGAGCAGTTCTTC.

The chain employs TRBV12-5 and TRBJ1-1; D gene ambiguous. The CDR3 covers 15 residues. The V and J ends lost 5 bases and 5 bases respectively, with 18 bases between them. Germline V gene lookup returns CDR1 LGHNT and CDR2 FRNRAP. The CDR3 DNA is TGTGCTAGTGGTCCGGATACAACAAAACTAACTGAAGCTTTCTTT. Protein sequence: CASGPDTTKLTEAFF. The complete variable domain, with remaining parts taken from reference TRBV12-5 and TRBJ1-1, reads DARVTQTPRHKVTEMGQEVTMRCQPILGHNTVFWYRQTMMQGLELLAYFRNRAPLDDSGMPKDRFSAEMPDATLATLKIQPSEPRDSAVYFCASGPDTTKLTEAFFGQGTRLTVV.

The rearrangement links TRBV6-1 to TRBJ2-7; TRBD1 agrees at 7 bases. V was clipped by 3 bases and J by 0 bases; unmatched bases: 5. The length of the CDR3 is 15 residues. Germline V gene data show CDR1 as MNHNS and CDR2 as SASEGT. The CDR3 is CASSDMGDSSYEQYF. The CDR3 DNA is TGTGCCAGCAGTGACATGGGGGACAGCTCCTACGAGCAGTACTTC.

The chain combines TRBV5-1 with TRBJ1-1; 7 bases align to TRBD1. The ends lost 5 bases at V and 0 bases at J; junction bases unmatched: 10. Germline V gene lookup returns CDR1 SGHRS and CDR2 YFSETQ. The CDR3 has 16 amino acids. The CDR3 region is CASSSDRATMNTEAFF. The CDR3 coding sequence is TGCGCCAGCAGTTCTGACAGGGCTACAATGAACACTGAAGCTTTCTTT.

This chain uses TRBV5-4 with TRBJ1-2; D is perhaps TRBD1 (6 bases). Per the germline V gene, CDR1 is SGHNT and CDR2 is YYREEE (reference sequence). The CDR3 length is 13 residues. Trimming left V 4 bases short and J 5 bases short, with 12 bases between. CDR3 protein: CASSQRQGYGYTF. The CDR3, as DNA: TGTGCCAGCAGCCAGAGGCAGGGGTATGGCTACACCTTC.

The J gene is TRBJ2-7, the V gene TRBV10-3; 9 positions agree with TRBD2. The CDR3 has 13 amino acids. Losses at the gene ends were 11 bases for V and 3 bases for J; bases not matched to a gene: 8. Looked up from germline, CDR1 is ENHRY and CDR2 is SYGVKD. The CDR3 region is CAVSSGIVYEQYF. The DNA for the CDR3 is TGTGCCGTTTCTAGCGGGATAGTCTACGAGCAGTACTTC.

The gene calls are TRBV13 and TRBJ1-2; D call uncertain. CDR1 is PRHDT and CDR2 is FYEKMQ in the germline V gene (reference sequence). The CDR3 contains 15 residues. Trimming cost V 2 bases and J 8 bases, with 18 bases left between them. In nucleotides, the CDR3 is TGTGCCAGCAGCTTAAATGAGGCTCACGAAAAAGGCTACACCTTC. Protein sequence: CASSLNEAHEKGYTF. Full variable domain (rest looked up from reference TRBV13 and TRBJ1-2): AAGVIQSPRHLIKEKRETATLKCYPIPRHDTVYWYQQGPGQDPQFLISFYEKMQSDKGSIPDRFSAQQFSDYHSELNMSSLELGDSALYFCASSLNEAHEKGYTFGSGTRLTVV.

The chain is built from TRBV5-3 and TRBJ2-1; 7 nucleotides agree with TRBD1. TRBV5-3 is sorted into the ORF group, with uncertain function. The CDR3 length is 16 residues. The J segment lost 0 bases and the V segment lost 5 bases, leaving 8 bases of the junction unmatched. In nucleotides, the CDR3 is TGTGCCAGAAGGGTGGGACAGACCAACTCCTACAATGAGCAGTTCTTC. This encodes CARRVGQTNSYNEQFF.

The chain carries TRBV5-1 and TRBJ1-6; a weak D match, TRBD1 (5 bases). Germline assignment: CDR1 SGHRS and CDR2 YFSETQ. V was trimmed by 5 bases and J by 8 bases, leaving 14 bases between them. CDR3 length equals 14 residues. As DNA, the CDR3 is TGCGCCAGCAGTTCCGGACAACTTGATTCACCCCTCCACTTT. This translates into CASSSGQLDSPLHF.

The chain carries TRBV2 and TRBJ2-5, with TRBD2 identical over 12 bases. J gave up 5 bases and V 7 bases, and 5 bases lay outside the gene matches. CDR3 length equals 14 residues. Per the germline V gene, CDR1 is SNHLY and CDR2 is FYNNEI. CDR3 amino acids: CASIKGTSGETQYF. The CDR3 region has the DNA TGTGCCAGCATAAAAGGGACTAGCGGGGAGACCCAGTACTTC.

The V gene is TRBV7-8, the J gene TRBJ1-1; D gene ambiguous. V shed 1 base and J shed 0 bases, with 9 bases lying between them. The germline CDR1 and CDR2 sequences are SGHVS and FQNEAQ. CDR3 size: 15 residues. CDR3 amino acids: CASSLGQNMNTEAFF. In DNA form, the CDR3 reads TGTGCCAGCAGCTTAGGGCAGAACATGAACACTGAAGCTTTCTTT.

The J gene is TRBJ2-3, the V gene TRBV30; 9 bases agree with TRBD2. J lost 7 bases, V lost 2 bases, and 22 bases had no gene match. The germline V gene has CDR1 GTSNPN and CDR2 SVGIG (reference sequence). This CDR3 has 19 residues. The CDR3 protein is CAWSPRGGLSIVKAYTQYF. The CDR3, as DNA: TGTGCCTGGAGTCCGCGGGGGGGGCTAAGTATCGTAAAAGCCTATACGCAGTATTTT.

The rearrangement joins TRBV4-1 to TRBJ2-1; D possibly corresponds to TRBD2 (6 bases). CDR3 length: 16 amino acids. CDR1 and CDR2 (germline): MGHRA, YSYEKL. Trimming pared 6 bases from V and 0 bases from J, leaving 15 bases between. The CDR3, as DNA: TGCGCCAGCAGTCGAGGCGGGGTAAGCTCCTACAATGAGCAGTTCTTC. Translated: CASSRGGVSSYNEQFF.

CDR3 in DNA: TGTGCCAGTAGTATAGCCGGTTTTGGCTACACCTTC. It encodes CASSIAGFGYTF. The V call is TRBV19, the J call TRBJ1-2; no definite D call. The CDR3 runs to 12 residues. V lost 1 base and J lost 7, with 7 bases in between. Germline CDR1 LNHDA, CDR2 SQIVND (reference sequence).

This CDR3 is CASSSKGENTIYF. The CDR3 DNA reads as TGTGCCAGCAGCTCAAAGGGGGAGAACACCATATATTTT. The chain couples TRBV7-2 to TRBJ1-3; a possible D gene is TRBD1 (6 bases). V shed 4 bases and J shed 7 bases, with 11 bases lying between them. The CDR3 covers 13 residues. Germline loops: CDR1 SGHTA, CDR2 FQGNSA.

The genes are TRBV27 and TRBJ1-1, with D unclear. V was trimmed by 4 bases and J by 0 bases, leaving 9 bases between them. The germline CDR1 and CDR2 sequences are MNHEY and SMNVEV (reference sequence). The CDR3 consists of 14 residues. In DNA form, the CDR3 reads TGTGCCAGCAGTTCGCCGGGTCTGAACACTGAAGCTTTCTTT. Translated, it gives CASSSPGLNTEAFF.

The gene calls are TRBV2 and TRBJ1-5; D unresolved. Between the trimmed V and J ends, which lost 0 bases and 5 bases, there was a span of 11 bases. Looked up from germline, CDR1 is SNHLY and CDR2 is FYNNEI. The CDR3 runs to 15 residues. CDR3 residues: CASSEANGYDQPQHF. The CDR3 DNA reads TGTGCCAGCAGTGAAGCGAACGGTTACGATCAGCCCCAGCATTTT. Filled out from reference TRBV2 and TRBJ1-5, the complete variable domain reads EPEVTQTPSHQVTQMGQEVILRCVPISNHLYFYWYRQILGQKVEFLVSFYNNEISEKSEIFDDQFSVERPDGSNFTLKIRSTKLEDSAMYFCASSEANGYDQPQHFGDGTRLSIL.

The gene calls are TRBV24-1 and TRBJ2-5; 12 bases fit TRBD1. In germline, CDR1 is KGHDR, CDR2 SFDVKD. V shed 5 bases, J shed 4 bases, and the junction held 7 bases outside the gene matches. The length of the CDR3 is 16 residues. In DNA form, the CDR3 reads TGTGCCACCAGTGTACCGGGACAGGGGGCGGCAGAGACCCAGTACTTC. Translating gives CATSVPGQGAAETQYF.

The chain links TRBV5-1 to TRBJ2-5; 10 nucleotides agree with TRBD1. The germline gives CDR1 SGHRS, CDR2 YFSETQ. The CDR3 totals 15 residues. After removal of 4 bases from V and 0 bases from J, the junction contained 3 bases not matched to a gene. CDR3 in DNA: TGCGCCAGCAGCCGGGGACAGGGGTACCAAGAGACCCAGTACTTC. Its translation: CASSRGQGYQETQYF. Complete variable domain (other parts from reference TRBV5-1 and TRBJ2-5): KAGVTQTPRYLIKTRGQQVTLSCSPISGHRSVSWYQQTPGQGLQFLFEYFSETQRNKGNFPGRFSGRQFSNSRSEMNVSTLELGDSALYLCASSRGQGYQETQYFGPGTRLLVL.

The rearrangement joins TRBV19 to TRBJ1-5; D unresolved. V lost 0 bases, J lost 5 bases, and 5 bases lay in between. The CDR3 length is 13 residues. From germline, CDR1 is LNHDA and CDR2 SQIVND (reference sequence). The CDR3 region is CASSIELDQPQHF. The CDR3 nucleotides read TGTGCCAGTAGTATAGAATTAGATCAGCCCCAGCATTTT.

The CDR3 loop reads CATSREKAAGGPDEQFF. As DNA, the CDR3 is TGTGCCACCAGCAGAGAGAAGGCCGCGGGAGGGCCTGATGAGCAGTTCTTC. V gene TRBV15 combines with J gene TRBJ2-1; the match to TRBD2 covers 9 bases. Germline CDR1 LNHNV, CDR2 YYDKDF (reference sequence). V lost 0 bases to trimming and J lost 8 bases; unmatched junction nucleotides: 11. The CDR3 loop spans 17 amino acids. Supplemented by reference TRBV15 and TRBJ2-1, the full variable domain reads DAMVIQNPRYQVTQFGKPVTLSCSQTLNHNVMYWYQQKSSQAPKLLFHYYDKDFNNEADTPDNFQSRRPNTSFCFLDIRSPGLGDTAMYLCATSREKAAGGPDEQFFGPGTRLTVL.

The rearrangement uses TRBV20-1 and TRBJ2-2; TRBD1 might be the D (5 bases). Germline V gives CDR1 DFQATT, CDR2 SNEGSKA (reference sequence). V was cut by 3 bases and J by 5 bases, with 10 bases left in between. The CDR3 covers 13 residues. The CDR3 DNA sequence: TGCAGTGCTAGTTCAGGGTCGACCGGGGAGCTGTTTTTT. Translation: CSASSGSTGELFF.

The rearrangement joins TRBV2 to TRBJ1-1, with D maybe TRBD1 (5 bases). Germline CDR1 SNHLY, CDR2 FYNNEI. CDR3 length: 12 residues. V was pared by 5 bases and J by 7 bases, with 11 bases between. Here the CDR3 reads CASSTDSREAFF. The CDR3 region has the DNA TGTGCCAGCAGTACCGACAGCCGTGAAGCTTTCTTT.

The genes are TRBV14 and TRBJ2-7, with a weak D call TRBD2 (6 bases). Looked up from germline, CDR1 is SGHDN and CDR2 is FVKESK. The V gene lost 4 bases and the J gene lost 4 bases, with 17 bases spanning the gap. The CDR3 is 15 amino acids. CDR3 DNA sequence: TGTGCCAGCAGCCCCGGGGCGGTCCGGGGGTACGAGCAGTACTTC. Residues: CASSPGAVRGYEQYF.

This clone was picked up a small number of times. J is TRBJ1-4 and V is TRBV2; a possible D gene is TRBD1 (6 bases). Germline CDR1 is SNHLY and CDR2 is FYNNEI. The CDR3 length is 14 residues. Between the trimmed V and J ends, which lost 5 bases and 5 bases, there was a span of 12 bases. The CDR3: CASSKQGINEKLFF. CDR3 nucleotide sequence: TGTGCCAGCAGTAAACAGGGTATCAATGAAAAACTGTTTTTT.

V gene TRBV9 combines with J gene TRBJ1-2; D is perhaps TRBD1 (5 bases). CDR3 length: 14 amino acids. Trimming removed 2 bases from V and 0 bases from J, with 8 bases in between. Germline V gives CDR1 SGDLS, CDR2 YYNGEE. CDR3 sequence (DNA): TGTGCCAGCAGCGTGGGACTAGCTAACTATGGCTACACCTTC. Translation: CASSVGLANYGYTF. Full variable domain (outside the CDR3, taken from reference TRBV9 and TRBJ1-2): DSGVTQTPKHLITATGQRVTLRCSPRSGDLSVYWYQQSLDQGLQFLIQYYNGEERAKGNILERFSAQQFPDLHSELNLSSLELGDSALYFCASSVGLANYGYTFGSGTRLTVV.

CDR3: CASSPERVSNQPQHF. The CDR3 DNA reads TGTGCCAGCAGCCCCGAGAGAGTTAGCAATCAGCCCCAGCATTTT. The chain couples TRBV7-8 to TRBJ1-5; D remains unclear. Germline-derived CDR1 and CDR2 are SGHVS and FQNEAQ. The CDR3 consists of 15 residues. V was pared by 5 bases and J by 0 bases, with 11 bases between.